The rows below give T cell receptor beta chains drawn from one sample of a study of T cells in localized non-small cell lung cancer. Some clones are missing from TCRdb's copy, which holds only in-frame ones; the method was immunoSEQ multiplex PCR. This table holds around 25,000 clones, 92% found once. The material was peripheral blood, obtained before any cancer treatment. Receptors originate from a man aged 35-69 years with stage III squamous cell lung carcinoma. Each CDR3 is given with its conserved first and last residue. Each record gives: V gene, CDR3 protein.

>TRBV29-1
CSGAPVVPTSNEQFF
>TRBV5-1
CASSLRQGYEQYF
>TRBV15
CATSRGRAQETQYF
>TRBV5-1
CASSLAPGYTNEQFF
>TRBV6-1
CASSEYPDRTYNEQFF
>TRBV28
CASIRGTGVRQPQHF
>TRBV10-2
CASRGGRVF
>TRBV18
CASSRDQNTEAFF
>TRBV20-1
CSARPSGQFF
>TRBV6-1
CASSLTVGSEQYF
>TRBV6-1
CASRGTAKDIQYF
>TRBV5-1
CASSTPSTDTQYF
>TRBV6-1
CASSEGWVAETQYF
>TRBV4-2
CASSLGTEPTEAFF
>TRBV5-4
CASSTEEETQYF
>TRBV7-3
CASSTLPGQNYGYTF
>TRBV28
CASSLGGFETQYF
>TRBV5-4
CASSLVGGEKLFF
>TRBV5-8
CASSLFVYNEQFF
>TRBV7-2
CASSLEQGKRNTEAFF
>TRBV9
CASSSKAGGTYNEQFF
>TRBV5-1
CASSFARDRARRTEAFF
>TRBV7-3
CASSPSSDSTDTQYF
>TRBV9
CASSVATSGRGTDTQYF
>TRBV10-3
CAISPTGLGEKLFF
>TRBV27
CASSLSQGANTEAFF
>TRBV6-1
CASSGRVAASYNEQFF
>TRBV20-1
CSVDGPTEAFF
>TRBV6-1
CASSGGQGADIQYF
>TRBV27
CASSSRTSGGETQYF
>TRBV25-1
CAIRDRNTGELFF
>TRBV4-2
CASSQGQGALRNTIYF
>TRBV6-5
CASSGGGLAKNIQYF
>TRBV28
CASSYRQLYSGANVLTF
>TRBV5-1
CASSMRSGLSQETQYF
>TRBV7-3
CASSQTGITEAFF